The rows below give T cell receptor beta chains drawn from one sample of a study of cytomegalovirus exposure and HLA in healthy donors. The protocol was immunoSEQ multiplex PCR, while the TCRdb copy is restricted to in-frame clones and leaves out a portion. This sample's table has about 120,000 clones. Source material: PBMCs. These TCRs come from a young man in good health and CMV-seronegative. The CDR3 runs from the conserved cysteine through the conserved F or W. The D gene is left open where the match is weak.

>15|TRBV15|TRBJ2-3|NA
CATSKQGGGTDTQYF
TGTGCCACCAGCAAGCAGGGTGGCGGCACAGATACGCAGTATTTT
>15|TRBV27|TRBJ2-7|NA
CASSPTPTGAYEQYF
TGTGCCAGCAGTCCGACGCCGACAGGAGCCTACGAGCAGTACTTC
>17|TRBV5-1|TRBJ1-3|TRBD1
CASSLDVQGTAGNTIYF
TGCGCCAGCAGCTTGGATGTACAGGGGACGGCTGGAAACACCATATATTTT
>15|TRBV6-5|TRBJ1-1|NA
CASSYAREVCTEAFF
TGTGCCAGCAGTTACGCCAGGGAAGTGTGCACTGAAGCTTTCTTT
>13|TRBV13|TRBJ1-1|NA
CASSPGGWTEAFF
TGTGCCAGCAGCCCCGGGGGGTGGACTGAAGCTTTCTTT
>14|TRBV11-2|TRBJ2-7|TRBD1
CASSLDRVSYEQYF
TGTGCCAGCAGCCTGGACAGGGTCAGCTACGAGCAGTACTTC
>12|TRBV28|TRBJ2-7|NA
CASSFGSYEQYF
TGTGCCAGCAGTTTTGGCAGCTACGAGCAGTACTTC
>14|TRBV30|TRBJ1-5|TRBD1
CAWSRTGRDQPQHF
TGTGCCTGGAGTCGGACAGGGCGGGATCAGCCCCAGCATTTT
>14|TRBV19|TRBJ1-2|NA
CASSISETRYGYTF
TGTGCCAGTAGTATTTCGGAGACGCGCTATGGCTACACCTTC
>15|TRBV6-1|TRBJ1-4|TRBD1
CASTRRGLANEKLFF
TGTGCCAGCACGAGAAGGGGGCTAGCTAATGAAAAACTGTTTTTT
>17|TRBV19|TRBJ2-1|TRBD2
CASSGRTSGRALNEQFF
TGTGCCAGTAGTGGGCGGACTAGCGGGAGGGCCCTCAATGAGCAGTTCTTC
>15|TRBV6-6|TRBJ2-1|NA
CASSYSQGSYNEQFF
TGTGCCAGCAGTTACTCACAGGGCTCCTACAATGAGCAGTTCTTC
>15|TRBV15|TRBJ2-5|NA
CATSRDLFDTGLQYF
TGTGCCACCAGCAGAGATTTGTTCGATACAGGGTTGCAGTACTTC
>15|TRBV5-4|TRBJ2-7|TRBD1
CASSWGQGGSYEQYF
TGTGCCAGCAGTTGGGGACAGGGGGGATCCTACGAGCAGTACTTC
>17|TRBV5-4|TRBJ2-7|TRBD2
CASSLALAGWGTYEQYF
TGTGCCAGCAGCTTGGCGCTAGCGGGGTGGGGTACCTACGAGCAGTACTTC
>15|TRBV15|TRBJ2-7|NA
CATSRGTGATYEQYF
TGTGCCACCAGCAGAGGAACAGGCGCCACCTACGAGCAGTACTTC
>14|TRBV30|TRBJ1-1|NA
CAWRLWGGNTEAFF
TGTGCCTGGAGGTTGTGGGGGGGGAACACTGAAGCTTTCTTT
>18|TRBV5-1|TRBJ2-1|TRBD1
CATTTMGLRRDRPSKQFF
TGCGCCACTACGACCATGGGGCTGAGACGGGACAGGCCCTCAAAGCAGTTCTTC
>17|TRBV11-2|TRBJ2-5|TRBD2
CASSLDWGLAAQETQYF
TGTGCCAGCAGCTTAGATTGGGGACTAGCGGCACAAGAGACCCAGTACTTC
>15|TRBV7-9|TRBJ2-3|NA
CASSQDRFGTDTQYF
TGTGCCAGCAGCCAAGACAGGTTCGGCACAGATACGCAGTATTTT
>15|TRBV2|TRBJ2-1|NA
CASSADTDSYNEQFF
TGTGCCAGCAGCGCAGACACGGACTCCTACAATGAGCAGTTCTTC
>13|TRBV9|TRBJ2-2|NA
CASSVGGTGELFF
TGTGCCAGCAGCGTAGGAGGGACCGGGGAGCTGTTTTTT
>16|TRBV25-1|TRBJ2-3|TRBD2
CASRSDQREGTDTQYF
TGTGCCAGCAGATCGGACCAGCGGGAGGGCACAGATACGCAGTATTTT
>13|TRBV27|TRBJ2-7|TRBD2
CASGRSREGEQYF
TGTGCCAGCGGGCGTTCCCGGGAGGGCGAGCAGTACTTC
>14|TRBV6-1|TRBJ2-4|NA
CASRSDPAKNIQYF
TGTGCCAGCAGGAGTGATCCAGCCAAAAACATTCAGTACTTC
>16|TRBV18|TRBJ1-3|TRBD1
CASSPGTAYSGSTIYF
TGTGCCAGCTCACCCGGGACAGCCTACTCTGGAAGCACCATATATTTT
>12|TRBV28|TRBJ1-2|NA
CASSFQNYGYTF
TGTGCCAGCAGTTTCCAAAACTATGGCTACACCTTC
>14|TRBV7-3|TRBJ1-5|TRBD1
CASSFGQVHQPQHF
TGTGCCAGCAGCTTCGGACAGGTACATCAGCCCCAGCATTTT
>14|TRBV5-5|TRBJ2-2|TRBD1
CASTTLQGVRELFF
TGTGCCAGCACCACTCTGCAGGGGGTACGGGAGCTGTTTTTT
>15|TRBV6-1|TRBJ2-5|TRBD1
CASWGSGQGLLAQYF
TGTGCCAGCTGGGGGTCGGGACAGGGGCTCCTGGCCCAGTACTTC
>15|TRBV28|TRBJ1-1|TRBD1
CASSFSGGKGTEAFF
TGTGCCAGCAGTTTCTCAGGGGGCAAGGGGACTGAAGCTTTCTTT
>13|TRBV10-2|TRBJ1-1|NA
CATLDNKNTEAFF
TGCGCCACCTTGGACAACAAGAACACTGAAGCTTTCTTT
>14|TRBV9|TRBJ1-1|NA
CASSVVQGISEAFF
TGTGCCAGCAGCGTAGTTCAGGGCATATCTGAAGCTTTCTTT
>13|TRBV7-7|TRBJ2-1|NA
CASSADWYNEQFF
TGTGCTAGCAGCGCTGACTGGTACAATGAGCAGTTCTTC
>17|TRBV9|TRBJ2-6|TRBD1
CASSRGQGRSGANVLTF
TGTGCCAGCAGCCGCGGACAGGGCCGCTCTGGGGCCAACGTCCTGACTTTC
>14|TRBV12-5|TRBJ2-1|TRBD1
CASGTDRPSNEQFF
TGTGCTAGTGGTACGGACAGGCCTTCCAATGAGCAGTTCTTC
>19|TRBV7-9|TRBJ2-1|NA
CASSPPAAGSISSYNEQFF
TGTGCCAGCAGCCCCCCAGCCGCGGGATCTATTAGCTCCTACAATGAGCAGTTCTTC